The clone carrying this T cell receptor (beta chain) was seen only a few times. As yet, its antigen is unknown. The assay was immunoSEQ multiplex PCR, and TCRdb's table has in-frame clones only and misses some. The table lists some 170,000 clones, 84% of them singletons. This sample is part of a study of cytomegalovirus exposure and HLA in healthy donors. Overall study context: It was reported in a later analysis that the same platform had been used for the 120 validation repertoires as for the approximately 670 first-cohort repertoires.

Study results and caveats: Among TCR sequences, most were rare, though some public TCRs appeared in many donors.

The CDR3 totals 14 residues. Germline assignment: CDR1 GTSNPN and CDR2 SVGIG (reference sequence). Trimming left V 4 bases short and J 0 bases short, with 12 bases between. Sequencing used PBMCs. The rearrangement joins TRBV30 to TRBJ1-1, with D maybe TRBD1 (6 bases). The source is a man aged 25-45 years in good health and CMV-seropositive. CDR3: CAWIRTAMNTEAFF. CDR3 nucleotides: TGTGCCTGGATTAGGACAGCAATGAACACTGAAGCTTTCTTT. The full variable domain, rest sourced from reference TRBV30 and TRBJ1-1, is SQTIHQWPATLVQPVGSPLSLECTVEGTSNPNLYWYRQAAGRGLQLLFYSVGIGQISSEVPQNLSASRPQDRQFILSSKKLLLSDSGFYLCAWIRTAMNTEAFFGQGTRLTVV.